Following are 15 T cell receptor beta chains from one sample sequenced in a study of graft-versus-host responses after intestinal transplantation (dated by TCRdb to about 2021). The library was generated by the immunoSEQ multiplex PCR assay. In its TCRdb copy, this immuneACCESS table keeps in-frame sequences only and misses some clones. Where compared with another copy, unresolved V genes explain less than half of these, and the others have no known cause. The sample includes around 19,000 clones, with over 35% observed a single time. The ten largest clones capture about 1% of the sample. Sample time point, as interpreted from the label and publication: cells obtained before transplantation from donor or recipient. The source material was alloreactive CD4+ T cells from a mixed lymphocyte reaction culture, sampled before intestinal transplant. The meaning of the sample's cell subset or site label: CFSE-low proliferating T cells sorted from roughly six-day pre-transplant mixed lymphocyte reaction (GvH or HvG direction). Source of these receptors: a human patient who received an intestinal transplant.

The J gene is TRBJ2-5, the V gene TRBV5-1; 7 bases are shared with TRBD2. Germline CDR1 and CDR2: SGHRS and YFSETQ. The V gene end was trimmed by 0 bases and the J gene end by 4 bases; junction bases not matched to a gene: 3. The CDR3 runs to 14 residues. The CDR3 DNA sequence: TGCGCCAGCAGCTTGGCCCCGGGGGGAGAGACCCAGTACTTC. It translates to CASSLAPGGETQYF. Full variable domain (rest looked up from reference TRBV5-1 and TRBJ2-5): KAGVTQTPRYLIKTRGQQVTLSCSPISGHRSVSWYQQTPGQGLQFLFEYFSETQRNKGNFPGRFSGRQFSNSRSEMNVSTLELGDSALYLCASSLAPGGETQYFGPGTRLLVL.

The V call is TRBV2, the J call TRBJ1-3; 8 nucleotides align to TRBD1. This CDR3 comprises 16 residues. V was pared by 5 bases and J by 4 bases, with 10 bases of the junction left unmatched. The germline CDR1 and CDR2 sequences are SNHLY and FYNNEI. CDR3 bases: TGTGCCAGCAGTCAGGACAGGGCCACTGGAGGAAACACCATATATTTT. Its protein is CASSQDRATGGNTIYF.

This clone was counted only a few times. The chain employs TRBV5-1 and TRBJ1-4; TRBD1 matches at 8 bases. Germline V gene data show CDR1 as SGHRS and CDR2 as YFSETQ. This CDR3 spans 14 amino acids. Germline trimming cut 3 bases from V and 7 bases from J; bases unmatched to any gene: 5. CDR3 protein: CASSSTGVGEKLFF. The CDR3 DNA sequence: TGCGCCAGCAGCTCGACAGGGGTGGGTGAAAAACTGTTTTTT.

V is TRBV5-1 and J is TRBJ2-5; D possibly corresponds to TRBD1 (5 bases). Germline values: CDR1 SGHRS, CDR2 YFSETQ. The V end lost 3 bases, the J end lost 4 bases, and 13 bases lay between the germline ends. CDR3 size: 14 residues. CDR3: CASSSPSGAETQYF. As DNA, the CDR3 is TGCGCCAGCAGCTCCCCGTCTGGGGCAGAGACCCAGTACTTC.

The table lists this clone with a few counts. V and J are TRBV6-1 and TRBJ1-2; TRBD1 might be the D (5 bases). Trimming removed 6 bases at V and 4 bases at J, with 12 bases between. The germline CDR1 and CDR2 sequences are MNHNS and SASEGT. The CDR3 runs to 13 residues. The CDR3: CASRPRGRYGYTF. CDR3 nucleotide sequence: TGTGCCAGCAGGCCCCGGGGCCGCTATGGCTACACCTTC.

The chain is built from TRBV14 and TRBJ1-6; D is ambiguous. V was trimmed by 2 bases and J by 7 bases, leaving 15 bases between them. Per the germline V gene, CDR1 is SGHDN and CDR2 is FVKESK. This CDR3 comprises 16 residues. DNA of the CDR3: TGTGCCAGCAGCCAACTATCAAGACCGATAAATTCACCCCTCCACTTT. This gives the protein CASSQLSRPINSPLHF.

The CDR3 reads CASSLEVRGYDNSPLHF. The CDR3 DNA reads TGTGCCAGCAGCTTGGAAGTCAGGGGGTATGATAATTCACCCCTCCACTTT. This chain links TRBV5-4 with TRBJ1-6; 7 positions match TRBD1. Germline trimming cut 0 bases from V and 5 bases from J; bases unmatched to any gene: 8. This CDR3 region has 17 residues. CDR1 is SGHNT and CDR2 is YYREEE in the germline V gene (reference sequence).

The chain combines TRBV5-1 with TRBJ2-3; 9 nucleotides line up with TRBD2. Trimming at V came to 4 bases and at J to 1 base, leaving 7 bases not matched to a gene. This CDR3 has 16 residues. The V gene's germline CDR1 is SGHRS and CDR2 YFSETQ. This chain's CDR3 is CASSPSPSGGTDTQYF. Here the CDR3 DNA reads TGCGCCAGCAGCCCGAGTCCTAGCGGGGGCACAGATACGCAGTATTTT.

The genes are TRBV5-1 and TRBJ2-3; 8 nucleotides align to TRBD1. Germline CDR1 is SGHRS and CDR2 is YFSETQ. Trimming took 4 bases from V and 3 from J; bases not matched to a gene: 10. The CDR3 length is 16 residues. The CDR3 spells CASSPIDRGVTDTQYF. The CDR3 coding sequence is TGCGCCAGCAGCCCCATAGACAGGGGAGTGACAGATACGCAGTATTTT.

V is TRBV6-5 and J is TRBJ2-5; 10 bases are shared with TRBD1. The trim removed 5 bases at V and 4 bases at J, leaving 4 bases unmatched. The CDR3 runs 14 residues. Germline-derived CDR1 and CDR2 are MNHEY and SVGAGI. CDR3 in amino acids: CASSRGTGAETQYF. As DNA, the CDR3 is TGTGCCAGCAGTCGGGGGACAGGGGCAGAGACCCAGTACTTC.

The chain uses TRBV6-5 and TRBJ1-1; D is ambiguous. Germline V CDR1 and CDR2: MNHEY, SVGAGI. Trimming removed 6 bases at V and 4 bases at J, with 15 bases between. The CDR3 sequence is 14 residues long. The CDR3 loop reads CASRFRGGFTEAFF. CDR3 in DNA: TGTGCCAGCAGGTTTCGAGGTGGATTCACTGAAGCTTTCTTT.

This clone was counted a few times. The gene calls are TRBV19 and TRBJ1-2; 9 bases fit TRBD1. V trimming: 5 bases; J trimming: 5 bases; junction bases outside the gene matches: 6. CDR3 length: 14 amino acids. Germline CDR1 reads LNHDA; CDR2 reads SQIVND (reference sequence). CDR3 sequence (DNA): TGTGCCAGTAGTTTAGGACAGGGGCCATATGGCTACACCTTC. Its translation is CASSLGQGPYGYTF.

The J gene is TRBJ2-7, the V gene TRBV5-1; D is ambiguous. Germline V gene data show CDR1 as SGHRS and CDR2 as YFSETQ. CDR3 length equals 13 residues. V dropped 1 base and J dropped 6 bases, with 11 bases sitting between them. The CDR3 region has the DNA TGCGCCAGCAGCTTGCAGACCATCCGCGAGCAGTACTTC. Protein sequence: CASSLQTIREQYF.

The chain uses TRBV12-5 and TRBJ1-1; 7 nucleotides agree with TRBD1. With 9 bases clipped from V and 0 bases from J, the junction kept 7 bases outside the gene matches. The germline V gene has CDR1 LGHNT and CDR2 FRNRAP. CDR3 length: 14 amino acids. CDR3 sequence: CASRQGEVNTEAFF. The CDR3 nucleotides are TGTGCTAGCCGACAGGGAGAGGTGAACACTGAAGCTTTCTTT.

This CDR3 reads CATKSTGGSQTEAFF. CDR3 DNA: TGTGCCACGAAATCAACAGGGGGCTCCCAGACTGAAGCTTTCTTT. The chain links TRBV19 to TRBJ1-1; 9 nucleotides match TRBD1. V lost 10 bases, J lost 5 bases, and 14 bases stayed unmatched. The germline CDR1 and CDR2 sequences are LNHDA and SQIVND (reference sequence). This CDR3 region has 15 residues.